The 9 T cell receptor beta chains presented below share a single source sample, sequenced in a study of T-cell reconstitution after alpha-beta-depleted transplantation in children. Unique molecular identifiers were incorporated into the prepared TCRbeta library. One entry per CDR3 protein, called by TCRdb with MiXCR from the PCR reads. The sample lists hundreds of thousands of distinct CDR3 sequences, roughly 17% occurring once. The sequences come from PBMCs, mostly from graft donor cells, collected 360 days after TCRalphabeta/CD19-depleted stem cell transplant. All receptors derive from a male patient aged 2-10 years who had a stem cell transplant for acute lymphoblastic leukemia, so the T cells may come from the graft donor.

The chain couples TRBV27 to TRBJ2-2, with 9 bases matching TRBD2. Germline CDR1 MNHEY, CDR2 SMNVEV (reference sequence). The CDR3 is made up of 17 amino acids. V trimming: 5 bases; J trimming: 5 bases; junction bases outside the gene matches: 12. CDR3 sequence (DNA): TGTGCCAGCAGTAGGACCCTAGCGGGATGGCAGACCGGGGAGCTGTTTTTT. It translates to CASSRTLAGWQTGELFF.

The J gene is TRBJ2-1, the V gene TRBV2; 9 bases align to TRBD2. The V gene end was trimmed by 3 bases and the J gene end by 10 bases; junction bases not matched to a gene: 4. This CDR3 region has 13 residues. Looked up from germline, CDR1 is SNHLY and CDR2 is FYNNEI. In DNA form, the CDR3 reads TGTGCCAGCAGTGATGAGGCGGGAGGGGAGCAGTTCTTC. This codes for CASSDEAGGEQFF.

The chain recombines TRBV6-1 with TRBJ2-7; unclear D gene. The CDR3 loop spans 12 amino acids. Germline V gives CDR1 MNHNS, CDR2 SASEGT. V was clipped by 5 bases and J by 2 bases, with 7 bases between them. The CDR3 here is CASSSNTYEQYF. DNA for the CDR3: TGTGCCAGCAGTAGCAATACCTACGAGCAGTACTTC.

This clonotype was seen a handful of times. The chain joins TRBV5-1 to TRBJ2-5, with 7 bases fitting TRBD1. Germline V gene sequence: CDR1 SGHRS, CDR2 YFSETQ. With V trimmed by 0 bases and J by 2 bases, 10 bases remained unmatched. This CDR3 comprises 17 residues. The CDR3: CASSLDLITGVQETQYF. CDR3 in DNA: TGCGCCAGCAGCTTGGACCTAATAACAGGGGTGCAAGAGACCCAGTACTTC.

This clonotype has more than one count but fewer than ten. The genes are TRBV18 and TRBJ2-2; D is uncertain. The length of the CDR3 is 16 residues. Looked up from germline, CDR1 is KGHSH and CDR2 is LQKENI. Trimming stripped 2 bases from V and 6 bases from J, with 16 bases between. The DNA of the CDR3 is TGTGCCAGCTCACCAGGCAGGACCCCTTCCTCCGGGGAGCTGTTTTTT. Protein sequence: CASSPGRTPSSGELFF.

This clonotype was observed a handful of times. The chain has TRBV4-3 and TRBJ2-2; possibly TRBD1 for D (6 bases). The CDR3 has 17 amino acids. The germline V gene has CDR1 LGHNA and CDR2 YSLEER. V lost 0 bases to trimming and J lost 6 bases, with 17 bases between them. CDR3 nucleotide sequence: TGCGCCAGCAGCCAAGATCTGGCCAGGGGTAGCGCCGGGGAGCTGTTTTTT. Its protein is CASSQDLARGSAGELFF.

V usage is TRBV24-1 and J usage is TRBJ2-5; tentative D call: TRBD1 (6 bases). The CDR3 is made up of 16 amino acids. The germline gives CDR1 KGHDR, CDR2 SFDVKD. V shed 5 bases and J shed 2 bases, with 17 bases lying between them. The CDR3 DNA follows: TGTGCCACCAGTGTCGGAGCAGGGGTTGTTCAAGAGACCCAGTACTTC. Encoded protein: CATSVGAGVVQETQYF.

A few counts support this clonotype. J is TRBJ2-7 and V is TRBV10-2, with TRBD1 matching 8 bases. The germline gives CDR1 WSHSY, CDR2 SAAADI. V dropped 8 bases and J dropped 3; count of bases not matched to a gene: 12. This CDR3 is 15 amino acids long. This chain's CDR3 is CASLSRDRRIYEQYF. The CDR3, as DNA: TGCGCCAGCCTCTCCCGGGACAGGAGAATCTACGAGCAGTACTTC.

This clonotype was seen more than once but under ten times. J is TRBJ1-2 and V is TRBV5-1; possible D gene TRBD1, 6 bases. V dropped 0 bases and J dropped 5 bases, with 17 bases sitting between them. From germline, CDR1 is SGHRS and CDR2 YFSETQ. The CDR3 runs 16 residues. CDR3 protein: CASSLAGQRGSYGYTF. The CDR3 DNA is TGCGCCAGCAGCTTGGCCGGACAGCGTGGCTCGTATGGCTACACCTTC.